Below, 16 T cell receptor beta chains from the same sample are listed, as sequenced in a study of cytomegalovirus exposure and HLA in healthy donors. Amplification used 60 Vbeta primers and 13 Jbeta primers. Method: immunoSEQ multiplex PCR; TCRdb's copy keeps in-frame clones and lacks some. Recorded for this sample: about 43,000 clones. The source material was PBMCs. The origin of the receptors is a woman aged 30 to 39 in good health and CMV-seronegative.

The rearrangement uses TRBV27 and TRBJ1-2, with a tentative D call TRBD1 (5 bases). V was clipped by 5 bases and J by 4 bases, with 5 bases between them. Germline lookup yields CDR1 MNHEY and CDR2 SMNVEV (reference sequence). The CDR3 contains 11 residues. CDR3 coding DNA: TGTGCCAGCAGTGACAGCTATGGCTACACCTTC. Protein product: CASSDSYGYTF.

J is TRBJ2-2 and V is TRBV18; D might be TRBD2 (6 bases). Trimming stripped 3 bases from V and 6 bases from J, with 20 bases between. Germline V gene data show CDR1 as KGHSH and CDR2 as LQKENI. This CDR3 has 17 residues. In DNA form, the CDR3 reads TGTGCCAGCTCACCGGCGAGGGCGGGATCGGCAGCCGGGGAGCTGTTTTTT. It is translated as CASSPARAGSAAGELFF.

The chain is built from TRBV7-3 and TRBJ1-2, with 8 bases matching TRBD1. The germline CDR1 and CDR2 sequences are SGHTA and FQGTGA. This CDR3 contains 13 residues. Germline trimming cut 5 bases from V and 7 bases from J; bases unmatched to any gene: 6. DNA for the CDR3: TGTGCCAGCAGCCCCGGGACAGGACGTGGCTACACCTTC. It codes for CASSPGTGRGYTF.

J is TRBJ2-7 and V is TRBV28; the D gene is possibly TRBD1 (5 bases). With 7 bases removed from V and 5 bases from J, the gap between germline ends came to 12 bases. The germline V gene has CDR1 MDHEN and CDR2 SYDVKM. The length of the CDR3 is 12 residues. This chain's CDR3 is CASTPQGHEQYF. In DNA form, the CDR3 reads TGTGCCAGCACCCCTCAGGGCCACGAGCAGTACTTC.

This rearrangement joins TRBV11-2 to TRBJ2-2, with 7 bases lining up with TRBD2. Germline values: CDR1 SGHAT, CDR2 FQNNGV. This CDR3 comprises 16 residues. V lost 0 bases, J lost 7 bases, and 8 bases stayed unmatched. The CDR3 region is CASSLDRAGVSGELFF. CDR3 sequence (DNA): TGTGCCAGCAGCTTAGATCGCGCGGGAGTAAGCGGGGAGCTGTTTTTT. The complete variable domain, with remaining parts taken from reference TRBV11-2 and TRBJ2-2, reads EAGVAQSPRYKIIEKRQSVAFWCNPISGHATLYWYQQILGQGPKLLIQFQNNGVVDDSQLPKDRFSAERLKGVDSTLKIQPAKLEDSAVYLCASSLDRAGVSGELFFGEGSRLTVL.

The chain joins TRBV5-1 to TRBJ2-7, with D tentatively TRBD2 (6 bases). Germline lookup yields CDR1 SGHRS and CDR2 YFSETQ. The CDR3 covers 15 residues. Trimming pared 0 bases from V and 7 bases from J, leaving 17 bases between. The CDR3 loop is CASSLVLRGGEEQYF. DNA for the CDR3: TGCGCCAGCAGCTTGGTACTTCGGGGAGGTGAGGAGCAGTACTTC.

The genes are TRBV6-5 and TRBJ2-7; 10 nucleotides line up with TRBD1. The length of the CDR3 is 16 residues. Per germline, CDR1 MNHEY and CDR2 SVGAGI. With V trimmed by 2 bases and J by 0 bases, 4 bases remained unmatched. CDR3 sequence reads: CASSYGTGEHSYEQYF. The DNA for the CDR3 is TGTGCCAGCAGTTACGGGACAGGGGAACACTCCTACGAGCAGTACTTC.

The chain employs TRBV25-1 and TRBJ1-5; a possible D gene is TRBD1 (5 bases). The CDR3 runs to 14 residues. Germline V gene data show CDR1 as MGHDK and CDR2 as SYGVNS. V was clipped by 10 bases and J by 1 base, with 14 bases between them. CDR3 in DNA: TGTGCCACCTCTAGGGGTAAGAGCAATCAGCCCCAGCATTTT. Amino acid sequence: CATSRGKSNQPQHF.

V and J are TRBV30 and TRBJ2-4; perhaps TRBD2 as D (5 bases). The V end was cut by 6 bases, the J end by 1 base, with 16 bases between. This CDR3 has 15 residues. The V gene's germline CDR1 is GTSNPN and CDR2 SVGIG (reference sequence). This CDR3 is CACMDGLWAKNIQYF. CDR3 DNA: TGTGCCTGCATGGACGGACTTTGGGCCAAAAACATTCAGTACTTC.

The chain recombines TRBV6-1 with TRBJ1-1, with D perhaps TRBD1 (5 bases). Between the trimmed V and J ends, which lost 4 bases and 0 bases, there was a span of 6 bases. CDR1 and CDR2 from the germline V gene are MNHNS and SASEGT. There are 13 residues in the CDR3. In DNA, the CDR3 is TGTGCCAGCAGTGTACAGGTGAACACTGAAGCTTTCTTT. Protein sequence: CASSVQVNTEAFF.

J is TRBJ1-1 and V is TRBV9, with 7 nucleotides matching TRBD1. Germline V gene sequence: CDR1 SGDLS, CDR2 YYNGEE. This CDR3 has 14 amino acids. The junction had 4 bases not matched to a gene; V was cut back by 0 bases and J by 5 bases. This chain's CDR3 is CASSVVSGGTEAFF. CDR3 in DNA: TGTGCCAGCAGCGTAGTGTCAGGGGGGACTGAAGCTTTCTTT.

The chain is built from TRBV28 and TRBJ1-3; D remains unclear. Trimming took 4 bases from V and 0 from J, leaving 10 bases between them. The CDR3 spans 15 residues. Germline assignment: CDR1 MDHEN and CDR2 SYDVKM. The CDR3: CASSSPGFSGNTIYF. The CDR3 DNA follows: TGTGCCAGCAGTTCCCCGGGGTTCTCTGGAAACACCATATATTTT.

The chain links TRBV30 to TRBJ2-3; D remains ambiguous. Per germline, CDR1 GTSNPN and CDR2 SVGIG (reference sequence). The CDR3 is 14 amino acids. V shed 4 bases and J shed 0 bases, with 11 bases lying between them. CDR3: CAWKPTSSTDTQYF. CDR3 coding DNA: TGTGCCTGGAAACCAACTTCTAGCACAGATACGCAGTATTTT.

This chain connects TRBV7-3 to TRBJ2-3; TRBD1 is a possible D gene (5 bases). The V end lost 2 bases, the J end lost 2 bases, and 14 bases lay between the germline ends. Looked up from germline, CDR1 is SGHTA and CDR2 is FQGTGA. The CDR3 runs to 16 residues. CDR3 protein: CASSLGVGAFTDTQYF. The CDR3 coding sequence is TGTGCCAGCAGCTTAGGGGTAGGGGCGTTCACAGATACGCAGTATTTT.

The gene calls are TRBV10-3 and TRBJ2-2; a possible D gene is TRBD2 (5 bases). Germline CDR1 and CDR2: ENHRY and SYGVKD. The CDR3 has 15 residues. V lost 3 bases, J lost 6 bases, and 14 bases lay in between. Written as DNA, the CDR3 is TGTGCCATCAGTGAAGTCGGTGGGAGCTCCGGGGAGCTGTTTTTT. Translating it yields CAISEVGGSSGELFF.

J is TRBJ1-5 and V is TRBV28; 7 nucleotides match TRBD1. The CDR3 length is 15 residues. The germline V gene has CDR1 MDHEN and CDR2 SYDVKM. J gave up 1 base and V 6 bases, and 6 bases lay outside the gene matches. The DNA for the CDR3 is TGTGCCAGCAGCATAGGGGGCTTGAGCAATCAGCCCCAGCATTTT. Amino acids: CASSIGGLSNQPQHF.